This T cell receptor (beta chain) was recovered during a study of OX40 agonist ivuxolimab in advanced cancers. Sequencing was performed with immunoSEQ multiplex PCR; in TCRdb, only in-frame clones are kept and a portion is missing. The sample contains under 55,000 clones, about four fifths of which appear only once. Baseline was the first blood sampling point, followed by cycle 4 day 1 and cycle 7 day 1. The germline V and J ends were trimmed by 2 bases and 8 bases, with 8 bases remaining between them. The CDR3 extends over 12 amino acids. Germline CDR1 reads MNHEY; CDR2 reads SMNVEV (reference sequence).

The chain couples TRBV27 to TRBJ2-3, with D possibly matching TRBD2 (5 bases). The sequence came from an adult with an advanced solid tumor such as melanoma, head and neck, liver or kidney cancer. Sequenced material: CD4+ or CD8+ T cells sorted from blood, taken in a trial of the OX40 agonist ivuxolimab. This CDR3 reads CASSLGGFTQYF. The DNA for the CDR3 is TGTGCCAGCAGTTTAGGAGGATTTACGCAGTATTTT.